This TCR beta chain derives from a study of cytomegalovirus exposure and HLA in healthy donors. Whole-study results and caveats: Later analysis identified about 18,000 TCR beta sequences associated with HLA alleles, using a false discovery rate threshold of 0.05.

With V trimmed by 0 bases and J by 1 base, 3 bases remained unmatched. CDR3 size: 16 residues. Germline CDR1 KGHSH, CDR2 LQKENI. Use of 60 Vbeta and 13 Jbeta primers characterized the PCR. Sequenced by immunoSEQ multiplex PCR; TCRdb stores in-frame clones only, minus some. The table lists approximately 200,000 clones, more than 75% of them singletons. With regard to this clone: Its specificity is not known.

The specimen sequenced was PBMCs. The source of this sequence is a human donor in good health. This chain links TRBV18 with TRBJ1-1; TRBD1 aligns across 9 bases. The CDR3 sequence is CASSPPTGGWNTEAFF. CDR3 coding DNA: TGTGCCAGCTCACCACCCACAGGGGGCTGGAACACTGAAGCTTTCTTT.